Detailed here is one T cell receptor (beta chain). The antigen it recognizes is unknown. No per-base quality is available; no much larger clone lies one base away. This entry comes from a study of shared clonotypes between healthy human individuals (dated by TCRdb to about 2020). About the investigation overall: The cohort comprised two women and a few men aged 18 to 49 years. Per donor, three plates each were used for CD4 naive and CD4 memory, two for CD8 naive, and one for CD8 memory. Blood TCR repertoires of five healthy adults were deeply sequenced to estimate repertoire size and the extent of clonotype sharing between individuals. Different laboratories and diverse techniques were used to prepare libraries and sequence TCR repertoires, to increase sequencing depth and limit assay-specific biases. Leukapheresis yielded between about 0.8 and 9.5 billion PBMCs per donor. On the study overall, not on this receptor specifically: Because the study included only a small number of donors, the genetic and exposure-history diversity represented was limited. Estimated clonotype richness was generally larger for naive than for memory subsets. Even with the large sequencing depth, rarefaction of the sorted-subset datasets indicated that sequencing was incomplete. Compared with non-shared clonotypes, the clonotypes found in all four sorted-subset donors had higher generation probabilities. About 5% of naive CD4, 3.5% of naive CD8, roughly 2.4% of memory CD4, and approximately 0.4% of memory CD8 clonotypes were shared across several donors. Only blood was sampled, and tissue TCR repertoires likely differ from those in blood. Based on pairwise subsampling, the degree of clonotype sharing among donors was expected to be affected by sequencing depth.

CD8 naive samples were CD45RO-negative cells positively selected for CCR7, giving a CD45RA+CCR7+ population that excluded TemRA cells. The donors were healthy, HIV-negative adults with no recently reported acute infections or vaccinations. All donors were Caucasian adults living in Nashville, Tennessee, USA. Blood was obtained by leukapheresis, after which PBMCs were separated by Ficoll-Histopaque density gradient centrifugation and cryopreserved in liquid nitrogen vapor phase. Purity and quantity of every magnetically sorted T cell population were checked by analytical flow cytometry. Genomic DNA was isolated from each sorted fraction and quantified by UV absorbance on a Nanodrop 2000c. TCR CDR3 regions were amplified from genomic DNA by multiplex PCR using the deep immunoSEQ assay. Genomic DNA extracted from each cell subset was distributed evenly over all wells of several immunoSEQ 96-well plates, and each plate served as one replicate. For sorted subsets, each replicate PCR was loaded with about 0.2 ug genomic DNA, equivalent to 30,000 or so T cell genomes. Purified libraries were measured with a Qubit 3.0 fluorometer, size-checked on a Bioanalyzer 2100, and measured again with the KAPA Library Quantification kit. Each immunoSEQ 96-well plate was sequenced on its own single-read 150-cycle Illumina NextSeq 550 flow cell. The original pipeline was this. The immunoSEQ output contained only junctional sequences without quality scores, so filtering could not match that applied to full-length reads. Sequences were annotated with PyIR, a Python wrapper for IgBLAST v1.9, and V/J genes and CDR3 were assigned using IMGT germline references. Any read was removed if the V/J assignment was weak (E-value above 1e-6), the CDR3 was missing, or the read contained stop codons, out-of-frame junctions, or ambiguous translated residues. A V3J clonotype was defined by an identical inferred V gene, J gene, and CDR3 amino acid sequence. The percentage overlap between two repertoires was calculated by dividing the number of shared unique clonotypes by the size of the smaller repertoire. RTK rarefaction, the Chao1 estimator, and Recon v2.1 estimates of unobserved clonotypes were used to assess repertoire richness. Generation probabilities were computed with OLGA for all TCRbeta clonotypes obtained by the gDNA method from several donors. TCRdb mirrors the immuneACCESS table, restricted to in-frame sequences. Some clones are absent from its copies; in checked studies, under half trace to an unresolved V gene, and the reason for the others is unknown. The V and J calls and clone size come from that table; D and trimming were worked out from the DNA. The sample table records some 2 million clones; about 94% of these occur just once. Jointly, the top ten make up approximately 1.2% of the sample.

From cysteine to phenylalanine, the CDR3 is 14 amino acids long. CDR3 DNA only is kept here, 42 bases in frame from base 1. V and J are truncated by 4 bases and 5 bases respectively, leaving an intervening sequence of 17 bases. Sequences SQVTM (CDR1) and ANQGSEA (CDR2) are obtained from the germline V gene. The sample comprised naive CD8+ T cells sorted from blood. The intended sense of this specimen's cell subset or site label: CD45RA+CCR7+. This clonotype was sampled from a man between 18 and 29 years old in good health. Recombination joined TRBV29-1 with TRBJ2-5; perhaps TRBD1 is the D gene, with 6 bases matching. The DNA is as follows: TGCAGCGTTGTGGGGACACCAAGAGAGGAGACCCAGTACTTC. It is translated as CSVVGTPREETQYF. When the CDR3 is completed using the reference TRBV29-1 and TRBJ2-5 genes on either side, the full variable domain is SAVISQKPSRDICQRGTSLTIQCQVDSQVTMMFWYRQQPGQSLTLIATANQGSEATYESGFVIDKFPISRPNLTFSTLTVSNMSPEDSSIYLCSVVGTPREETQYFGPGTRLLVL.